These 6 T cell receptor beta chains share one sample of origin, sequenced in a study of CD8+CD57+ T cells in acquired aplastic anemia. TCR beta VDJ and CDR3 profiles were obtained from a genomic DNA template. MiXCR, run by TCRdb on the reads, gives a single entry per CDR3 protein. Among some 130,000 distinct CDR3 sequences listed, 48% were seen once. The sample comprised sorted CD4+, CD8+, or CD8+CD57+ T cells (not recorded which) from PBMCs. These receptors were collected from a human donor in good health, serving as a control.

This clonotype was detected many times. J is TRBJ1-4 and V is TRBV4-3, with D uncertain. The CDR3 is 14 residues long. The V gene's germline CDR1 is LGHNA and CDR2 YSLEER. V was trimmed by 1 base and J by 2 bases, leaving 5 bases between them. This CDR3 reads CASSQGRTNEKLFF. CDR3 in DNA: TGCGCCAGCAGCCAAGGCCGGACTAATGAAAAACTGTTTTTT.

Points on this clonotype: An end of the junction does not agree with germline; a read error may underlie this. This chain links TRBV3-1 with TRBJ2-1; TRBD1 is a possible D gene (5 bases). The CDR3 covers 13 residues. From germline, CDR1 is LGHDT and CDR2 YNNKEL (reference sequence). CDR3 nucleotides: TGTGTCAGCAACCGGCAGGGCTACAATGAGCAGCTCTTC. Translating gives CVSNRQGYNEQLF.

A word on this clonotype: The junction and the germline gene differ at one end; a read error may be behind it. The V call is TRBV11-1, the J call TRBJ1-3, with D unclear. CDR3 length: 17 residues. CDR1 is SGHAT, CDR2 FQDESV, per germline (reference sequence). The CDR3 DNA reads as TGTGCCAGCAGCTCGCCTCTCTTGGCAGGCGCTGGAAACACCACATATTTT. Protein product: CASSSPLLAGAGNTTYF.

This clonotype was observed once. This chain connects TRBV12-3 or TRBV12-4 to TRBJ2-7, with 7 bases matching TRBD1. The junction had 5 bases not matched to a gene; V was cut back by 9 bases and J by 3 bases. The CDR3 spans 12 residues. The CDR3 reads CASNRGSYEQYF. CDR3 DNA sequence: TGTGCCAGTAACAGGGGCAGCTACGAGCAGTACTTC.

This clonotype has a count of ten or more. The chain combines TRBV11-2 with TRBJ2-3; D possibly matches TRBD1 or TRBD2 (5 bases each). The germline V and J ends were trimmed by 5 bases and 5 bases, with 20 bases remaining between them. The germline CDR1 and CDR2 sequences are SGHAT and FQNNGV. This CDR3 spans 16 amino acids. CDR3 residues: CASSDQGTSRGDTQYF. In DNA, the CDR3 is TGTGCCAGCAGCGACCAAGGGACGTCACGCGGAGATACGCAGTATTTT. The full variable domain, rest sourced from reference TRBV11-2 and TRBJ2-3, is EAGVAQSPRYKIIEKRQSVAFWCNPISGHATLYWYQQILGQGPKLLIQFQNNGVVDDSQLPKDRFSAERLKGVDSTLKIQPAKLEDSAVYLCASSDQGTSRGDTQYFGPGTRLTVL.

V usage is TRBV2 and J usage is TRBJ1-1; D gene ambiguous. Germline CDR1 is SNHLY and CDR2 is FYNNEI. V was shortened by 1 base and J by 7 bases, with 10 bases between the two germline ends. The CDR3 is 13 amino acids. This chain's CDR3 is CASSEDGQGEAFF. DNA for the CDR3: TGTGCCAGCAGTGAAGATGGGCAAGGTGAAGCTTTCTTT.